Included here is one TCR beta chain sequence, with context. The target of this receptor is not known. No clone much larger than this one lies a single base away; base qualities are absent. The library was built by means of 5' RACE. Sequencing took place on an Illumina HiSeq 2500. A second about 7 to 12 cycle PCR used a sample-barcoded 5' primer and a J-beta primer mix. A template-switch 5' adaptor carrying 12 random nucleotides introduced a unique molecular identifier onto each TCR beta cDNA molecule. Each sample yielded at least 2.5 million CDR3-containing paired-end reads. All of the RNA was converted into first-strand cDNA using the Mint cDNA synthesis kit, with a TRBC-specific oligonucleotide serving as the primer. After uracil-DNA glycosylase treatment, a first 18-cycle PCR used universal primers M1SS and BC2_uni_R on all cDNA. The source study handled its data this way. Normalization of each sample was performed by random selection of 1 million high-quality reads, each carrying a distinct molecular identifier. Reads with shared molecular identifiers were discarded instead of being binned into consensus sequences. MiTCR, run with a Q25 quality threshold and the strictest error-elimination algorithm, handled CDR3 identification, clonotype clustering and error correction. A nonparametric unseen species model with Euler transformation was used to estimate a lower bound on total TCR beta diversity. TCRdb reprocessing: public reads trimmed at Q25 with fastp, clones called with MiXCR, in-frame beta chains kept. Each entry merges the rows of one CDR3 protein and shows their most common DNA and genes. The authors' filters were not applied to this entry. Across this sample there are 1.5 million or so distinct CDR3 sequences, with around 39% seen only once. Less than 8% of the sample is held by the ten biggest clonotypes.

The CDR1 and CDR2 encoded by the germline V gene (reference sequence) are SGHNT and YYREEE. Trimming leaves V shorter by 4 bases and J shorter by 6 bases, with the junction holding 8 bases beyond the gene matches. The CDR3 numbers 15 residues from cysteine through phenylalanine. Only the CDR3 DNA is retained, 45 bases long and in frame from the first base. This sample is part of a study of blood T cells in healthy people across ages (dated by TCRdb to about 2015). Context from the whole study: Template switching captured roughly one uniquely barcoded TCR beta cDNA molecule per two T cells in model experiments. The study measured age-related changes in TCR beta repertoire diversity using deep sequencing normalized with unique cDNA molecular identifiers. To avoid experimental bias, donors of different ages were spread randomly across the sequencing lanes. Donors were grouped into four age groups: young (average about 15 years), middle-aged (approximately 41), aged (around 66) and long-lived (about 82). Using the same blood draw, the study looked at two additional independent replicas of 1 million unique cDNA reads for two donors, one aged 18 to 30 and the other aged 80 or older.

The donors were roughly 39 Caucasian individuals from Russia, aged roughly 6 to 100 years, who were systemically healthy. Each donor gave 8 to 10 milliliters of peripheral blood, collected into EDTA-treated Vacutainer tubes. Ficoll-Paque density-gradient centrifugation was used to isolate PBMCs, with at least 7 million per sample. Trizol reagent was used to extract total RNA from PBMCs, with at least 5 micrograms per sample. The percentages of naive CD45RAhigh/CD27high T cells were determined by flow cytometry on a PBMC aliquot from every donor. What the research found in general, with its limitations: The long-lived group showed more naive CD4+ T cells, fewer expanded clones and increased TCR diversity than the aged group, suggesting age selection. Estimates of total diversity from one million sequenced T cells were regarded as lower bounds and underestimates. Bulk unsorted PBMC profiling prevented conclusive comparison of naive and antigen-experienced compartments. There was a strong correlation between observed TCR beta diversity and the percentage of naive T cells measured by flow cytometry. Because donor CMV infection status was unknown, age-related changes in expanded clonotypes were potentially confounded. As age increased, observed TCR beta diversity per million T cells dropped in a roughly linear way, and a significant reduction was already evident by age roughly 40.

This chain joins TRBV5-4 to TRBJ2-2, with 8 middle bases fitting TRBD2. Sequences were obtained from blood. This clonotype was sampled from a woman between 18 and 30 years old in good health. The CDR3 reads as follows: CASSRWAGGSGELFF. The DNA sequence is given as TGTGCCAGCAGCCGGTGGGCGGGAGGTTCCGGGGAGCTGTTTTTT.